One and the same sample provided the 32 T cell receptor beta chains below, sequenced in a study of T-cell reconstitution after alpha-beta-depleted transplantation in children. Library preparation (for TCRbeta) was performed with unique molecular identifiers. TCRdb analysed the PCR reads with MiXCR anew, one entry per CDR3 protein. Of 200,000 to 250,000 distinct CDR3 sequences in the sample, roughly a quarter were seen once. The material sequenced was PBMCs, mostly from graft donor cells, taken 360 days after TCRalphabeta/CD19-depleted stem cell transplant. The receptor source for this set is a female patient between 2 and 10 years old who had a stem cell transplant for congenital amegakaryocytic thrombocytopenia, so the T cells may come from the graft donor.

V gene TRBV10-1 combines with J gene TRBJ2-1; D unresolved. The CDR3 sequence is 14 residues long. From germline, CDR1 is WNHNN and CDR2 SYGVQD (reference sequence). Trimming pared 2 bases from V and 8 bases from J, leaving 13 bases between. CDR3 in amino acids: CASSEGVGWDEQFF. In DNA form, the CDR3 reads TGCGCCAGCAGTGAGGGCGTCGGGTGGGATGAGCAGTTCTTC.

The chain carries TRBV5-1 and TRBJ2-7; 7 nucleotides line up with TRBD2. The germline CDR1 and CDR2 sequences are SGHRS and YFSETQ. Trimming took 4 bases from V and 4 from J; bases not matched to a gene: 14. The CDR3 consists of 16 residues. CDR3 amino acids: CASSPREGGGGYEQYF. In nucleotides, the CDR3 is TGCGCCAGCAGCCCCAGGGAGGGCGGCGGGGGATACGAGCAGTACTTC.

CDR3 sequence (DNA): TGTGCCAGCAGTTACTCTTGGACAGGGGGAATAGTTCACAATGAGCAGTTCTTC. It yields the protein CASSYSWTGGIVHNEQFF. The genes are TRBV6-5 and TRBJ2-1; TRBD1 matches 10 bases. Trimming cost V 0 bases and J 5 bases; bases outside gene matches: 10. Germline V gene lookup returns CDR1 MNHEY and CDR2 SVGAGI. The CDR3 length is 18 residues.

The chain combines TRBV20-1 with TRBJ2-1; 7 bases match TRBD1. Germline V CDR1 and CDR2: DFQATT, SNEGSKA (reference sequence). Trimming took 6 bases from V and 3 from J; bases not matched to a gene: 8. The CDR3 covers 14 residues. The CDR3 loop is CSAPGQVFYNEQFF. CDR3 coding DNA: TGCAGTGCGCCCGGACAGGTTTTCTACAATGAGCAGTTCTTC.

This clonotype was detected ten times or more. The chain employs TRBV4-1 and TRBJ2-7, with D unresolved. CDR3 length: 14 amino acids. Between the trimmed V and J ends, which lost 1 base and 5 bases, there was a span of 12 bases. Germline V gene sequence: CDR1 MGHRA, CDR2 YSYEKL. The CDR3 coding sequence is TGCGCCAGCAGCCAAGTTTTAGGTAGCCACGAGCAGTACTTC. This gives the protein CASSQVLGSHEQYF.

The rearrangement uses TRBV7-3 and TRBJ2-1; 10 bases are a match to TRBD2. Germline V gene lookup returns CDR1 SGHTA and CDR2 FQGTGA. V shed 2 bases and J 9 bases; nucleotides not matched to a gene: 7. The CDR3 is 15 residues long. In DNA, the CDR3 is TGTGCCAGCAGCTTACTAGCGGGAGTTACCAGTGAGCAGTTCTTC. It specifies CASSLLAGVTSEQFF.

The chain links TRBV7-7 to TRBJ2-5, with 11 bases lining up with TRBD1. Unmatched junction bases numbered 18, after V lost 5 bases and J lost 10 bases. The germline V gene has CDR1 SSHAT and CDR2 FNYEAQ (reference sequence). The CDR3 sequence is 17 residues long. The CDR3: CASSPKTWGTGGVSQYF. The CDR3 DNA follows: TGTGCCAGCAGCCCCAAAACCTGGGGGACAGGGGGTGTTAGCCAGTACTTC.

Ten or more counts support this clonotype. The gene calls are TRBV4-1 and TRBJ2-3; D might be TRBD1 (6 bases). The CDR3 length is 15 residues. Germline loops: CDR1 MGHRA, CDR2 YSYEKL. V was clipped by 1 base and J by 1 base, with 9 bases between them. CDR3 sequence (DNA): TGCGCCAGCAGCCAAGGTCCAGGGGGCACAGATACGCAGTATTTT. It translates to CASSQGPGGTDTQYF.

This chain joins TRBV7-3 and TRBJ2-2; 8 positions match TRBD1. V gave up 8 bases and J gave up 0 bases; unmatched junction bases: 8. Germline V gene lookup returns CDR1 SGHTA and CDR2 FQGTGA. The CDR3 length is 16 residues. The CDR3 region is CASCHARGPNTGELFF. DNA for the CDR3: TGTGCCAGCTGTCACGCCAGGGGGCCGAACACCGGGGAGCTGTTTTTT.

This clonotype has only a few counts. The V call is TRBV24-1, the J call TRBJ2-6; 7 bases are shared with TRBD1. Looked up from germline, CDR1 is KGHDR and CDR2 is SFDVKD. The V gene end was trimmed by 4 bases and the J gene end by 0 bases; junction bases not matched to a gene: 2. This CDR3 is 16 amino acids long. The DNA of the CDR3 is TGTGCCACCAGTGACCCAGGGGGCTCTGGGGCCAACGTCCTGACTTTC. This gives the protein CATSDPGGSGANVLTF.

The chain employs TRBV5-1 and TRBJ2-3; TRBD2 might be the D (5 bases). Germline loops: CDR1 SGHRS, CDR2 YFSETQ. The V end was cut by 0 bases, the J end by 6 bases, with 8 bases between. This CDR3 region has 13 residues. The CDR3 nucleotides read TGCGCCAGCAGCTTGGCGGCGGGCGATACGCAGTATTTT. Amino acids: CASSLAAGDTQYF.

The chain uses TRBV12-3 or TRBV12-4 and TRBJ1-5, with no clear D. V lost 8 bases, J lost 0 bases, and 2 bases lay in between. The CDR3 has 11 residues. The CDR3 DNA sequence: TGTGCCAGCGGTAGCAATCAGCCCCAGCATTTT. This gives the protein CASGSNQPQHF.

The table lists this clonotype with a few counts. V usage is TRBV6-5 and J usage is TRBJ1-1, with D possibly matching TRBD1 (5 bases). The CDR3 sequence is 15 residues long. The V end lost 2 bases, the J end lost 1 base, and 11 bases lay between the germline ends. CDR1 MNHEY and CDR2 SVGAGI come from the germline V gene. Written as DNA, the CDR3 is TGTGCCAGCAGTTACGGGGGGTGGCAGAACACTGAAGCTTTCTTT. Translating it yields CASSYGGWQNTEAFF.

The sample holds a few counts of this clonotype. The rearrangement joins TRBV20-1 to TRBJ1-5; 7 nucleotides agree with TRBD1. J gave up 0 bases and V 2 bases, and 7 bases lay outside the gene matches. CDR1 is DFQATT, CDR2 SNEGSKA, per germline (reference sequence). This CDR3 has 16 amino acids. CDR3 nucleotides: TGCAGTGCTAGACGACAGGGAGAGAATAGCAATCAGCCCCAGCATTTT. Translating gives CSARRQGENSNQPQHF.

This clonotype was picked up a small number of times. The chain links TRBV29-1 to TRBJ2-5; 7 bases are shared with TRBD1. Germline V gene data show CDR1 as SQVTM and CDR2 as ANQGSEA. The V segment lost 2 bases and the J segment 5 bases; nucleotides outside the gene matches: 8. The CDR3 runs to 14 residues. In nucleotides, the CDR3 is TGCAGCGTTGAAAAGACAGGGTGGTACGAGACCCAGTACTTC. Translating it yields CSVEKTGWYETQYF.

This clonotype came up a few times. The chain uses TRBV6-5 and TRBJ2-1, with TRBD2 matching 9 bases. The CDR3 is 18 amino acids. The junction had 10 bases not matched to a gene; V was cut back by 1 base and J by 3 bases. Germline CDR1 and CDR2: MNHEY and SVGAGI. In DNA, the CDR3 is TGTGCCAGCAGTTACTGGTCGGCGGGGGGGGCCGGCTACAATGAGCAGTTCTTC. Encoded protein: CASSYWSAGGAGYNEQFF.

There are a few counts of this clonotype. The V and J genes are TRBV4-2 and TRBJ2-2; maybe TRBD1 (6 bases). The germline CDR1 and CDR2 sequences are LGHNA and YNFKEQ. V lost 0 bases and J 5 bases, leaving 13 bases between the germline ends. This CDR3 comprises 16 residues. The CDR3 here is CASSQDLRQGTGELFF. In DNA, the CDR3 is TGTGCCAGCAGCCAAGATCTGAGGCAGGGGACCGGGGAGCTGTTTTTT.

The chain links TRBV5-1 to TRBJ2-7; D might be TRBD1 or TRBD2, each matching 5 bases. The V gene lost 2 bases and the J gene lost 7 bases, with 16 bases spanning the gap. Per the germline V gene, CDR1 is SGHRS and CDR2 is YFSETQ. The length of the CDR3 is 14 residues. This CDR3 reads CASSFRGAPGEQYF. As DNA, the CDR3 is TGCGCCAGCAGCTTCAGAGGGGCCCCCGGGGAGCAGTACTTC.

The V and J genes are TRBV4-1 and TRBJ2-7; D is perhaps TRBD2 (6 bases). Trimming pared 4 bases from V and 4 bases from J, leaving 11 bases between. CDR3 length: 13 residues. Germline V CDR1 and CDR2: MGHRA, YSYEKL. DNA of the CDR3: TGCGCCAGCAGCCTAGACGGAGGGTACGAGCAGTACTTC. Protein sequence: CASSLDGGYEQYF.

This clonotype was recorded at least ten times. The genes are TRBV7-2 and TRBJ2-7; 10 bases are shared with TRBD2. The junction had 2 bases not matched to a gene; V was cut back by 1 base and J by 2 bases. This CDR3 spans 15 amino acids. Germline CDR1 SGHTA, CDR2 FQGNSA. The CDR3 here is CASSLGLAGAYEQYF. The CDR3 bases are TGTGCCAGCAGCTTAGGGCTAGCGGGAGCCTACGAGCAGTACTTC. The full variable domain, completed using reference TRBV7-2 and TRBJ2-7, is GAGVSQSPSNKVTEKGKDVELRCDPISGHTALYWYRQSLGQGLEFLIYFQGNSAPDKSGLPSDRFSAERTGGSVSTLTIQRTQQEDSAVYLCASSLGLAGAYEQYFGPGTRLTVT.

The count of this clonotype is one. V and J are TRBV12-3 or TRBV12-4 and TRBJ2-7; a weak D match, TRBD2 (5 bases). The V gene lost 0 bases and the J gene lost 1 base, with 16 bases spanning the gap. The CDR3 runs 17 residues. Written as DNA, the CDR3 is TGTGCCAGCAGTTTAGCTGAATGGGCCCGGGGATCCTACGAGCAGTACTTC. Its translation is CASSLAEWARGSYEQYF.

The CDR3 region is CASSLGYVTNEQFF. In DNA form, the CDR3 reads TGTGCCAGCAGCTTGGGGTATGTAACGAATGAGCAGTTCTTC. V gene TRBV11-3 combines with J gene TRBJ2-1, with unresolved D. CDR1 is SGHNT, CDR2 YENEEA, per germline. CDR3 size: 14 residues. V gave up 3 bases and J gave up 7 bases, with 13 bases separating them.

A few counts support this clonotype. The chain carries TRBV5-5 and TRBJ2-5, with D possibly TRBD1 on 5 matching bases. The germline V gene has CDR1 SGHKS and CDR2 YYEKEE (reference sequence). The CDR3 is 14 amino acids. Trimming pared 5 bases from V and 0 bases from J, leaving 11 bases between. CDR3 sequence reads: CASSQGVYQETQYF. CDR3 nucleotide sequence: TGTGCCAGCAGTCAAGGGGTGTACCAAGAGACCCAGTACTTC. The whole variable domain, filled in from reference TRBV5-5 and TRBJ2-5, reads DAGVTQSPTHLIKTRGQQVTLRCSPISGHKSVSWYQQVLGQGPQFIFQYYEKEERGRGNFPDRFSARQFPNYSSELNVNALLLGDSALYLCASSQGVYQETQYFGPGTRLLVL.

The V call is TRBV2, the J call TRBJ2-1; 14 bases are a match to TRBD2. Germline V gene data show CDR1 as SNHLY and CDR2 as FYNNEI. V lost 3 bases to trimming and J lost 2 bases; unmatched junction nucleotides: 6. CDR3 length equals 18 residues. In DNA form, the CDR3 reads TGTGCCAGCAGTGATCGTGGGACTAGCGGGGGCGCCTACAATGAGCAGTTCTTC. Protein sequence: CASSDRGTSGGAYNEQFF.

This sequence joins TRBV12-3 or TRBV12-4 and TRBJ2-7, with TRBD1 identical over 7 bases. The CDR3 totals 14 residues. The junction had 3 bases not matched to a gene; V was cut back by 2 bases and J by 2 bases. The CDR3 region is CASSLKGGPYEQYF. The CDR3 DNA reads TGTGCCAGCAGTTTAAAAGGGGGCCCCTACGAGCAGTACTTC.

This clonotype was detected only a few times. The chain carries TRBV10-3 and TRBJ2-1, with 7 bases matching TRBD2. The germline gives CDR1 ENHRY, CDR2 SYGVKD. This CDR3 has 16 residues. V trimming: 2 bases; J trimming: 9 bases; junction bases outside the gene matches: 13. CDR3 protein: CAISEVGGPAHIEQFF. The CDR3 nucleotides read TGTGCCATCAGTGAGGTGGGAGGGCCAGCCCACATTGAGCAGTTCTTC.

There are a few counts of this clonotype. The rearrangement links TRBV4-1 to TRBJ2-5, with 12 bases aligning to TRBD2. Losses at the gene ends were 0 bases for V and 4 bases for J; bases not matched to a gene: 0. The CDR3 covers 15 residues. The germline V gene encodes CDR1 MGHRA and CDR2 YSYEKL. CDR3 in DNA: TGCGCCAGCAGCCAAGAACTAGCGGGAGGAGAGACCCAGTACTTC. Amino acid sequence: CASSQELAGGETQYF.

This clonotype was observed at least ten times. The CDR3: CASSLTEAFF. The CDR3 nucleotides read TGTGCCAGCAGTTTGACAGAAGCTTTCTTT. The chain links TRBV12-3 or TRBV12-4 to TRBJ1-1; D is uncertain. The CDR3 loop spans 10 amino acids. The germline V and J ends were trimmed by 3 bases and 8 bases, with 4 bases remaining between them.

The rearrangement links TRBV2 to TRBJ1-1; TRBD1 agrees at 12 bases. CDR1 and CDR2 (germline): SNHLY, FYNNEI. The CDR3 totals 15 residues. V trimming: 6 bases; J trimming: 3 bases; junction bases outside the gene matches: 5. This chain's CDR3 is CASRGRDRGHTEAFF. CDR3 sequence (DNA): TGTGCCAGCAGGGGACGGGACAGGGGGCACACTGAAGCTTTCTTT.

There are a few counts of this clonotype. The rearrangement uses TRBV30 and TRBJ2-3, with D possibly being TRBD1 (6 bases). V was shortened by 2 bases and J by 4 bases, with 10 bases between the two germline ends. This CDR3 is 13 amino acids long. The germline CDR1 and CDR2 sequences are GTSNPN and SVGIG (reference sequence). For the CDR3, the DNA is TGTGCCTGGAGTTTACAGGGTCCAGATACGCAGTATTTT. Translating it yields CAWSLQGPDTQYF.

This clonotype was observed a few times. This chain links TRBV10-3 with TRBJ2-7; D is possibly TRBD2 (6 bases). The germline gives CDR1 ENHRY, CDR2 SYGVKD. This CDR3 contains 14 residues. Trimming stripped 2 bases from V and 9 bases from J, with 17 bases between. CDR3 sequence: CAISEVGRGVTQYF. Here the CDR3 DNA reads TGTGCCATCAGTGAGGTCGGGAGAGGAGTTACGCAGTACTTC.

The gene calls are TRBV20-1 and TRBJ2-2, with 8 bases aligning to TRBD1. Per the germline V gene, CDR1 is DFQATT and CDR2 is SNEGSKA (reference sequence). V dropped 6 bases and J dropped 7; count of bases not matched to a gene: 7. This CDR3 is 13 amino acids long. Here the CDR3 DNA reads TGCAGTGCCGCAGGGGGCGCGGGCGGGGAGCTGTTTTTT. Its translation is CSAAGGAGGELFF.